This note documents a single TCR beta chain sequence. This entry comes from a study of Ad26.COV2.S vaccination and SARS-CoV-2 variants. The treatment was: around 19 received Ad26.COV2.S at low or high dose, single or two shots; 5 received placebo; per-sample allocation not given. Following the first vaccine or placebo injection, samples were taken on day 63. With V trimmed by 4 bases and J by 5 bases, 11 bases remained unmatched. Germline values: CDR1 SGHKS, CDR2 YYEKEE (reference sequence). CDR3 size: 15 residues. Assay: immunoSEQ multiplex PCR; the TCRdb copy retains only in-frame clones and omits some. In the table there are under 400,000 clones, roughly 84% of which are singletons.

The specimen was peripheral blood, collected in a trial of Ad26.COV2.S vaccine versus placebo. This TCR derives from a person aged 18-65 years who received the Ad26.COV2.S COVID-19 vaccine or a placebo. The chain combines TRBV5-5 with TRBJ2-7; 8 bases map to TRBD2. This CDR3 reads CASSPQRGWVHEQYF. The CDR3 DNA sequence: TGTGCCAGCAGCCCCCAGCGGGGGTGGGTCCACGAGCAGTACTTC.